The rows below give T cell receptor beta chains drawn from one sample of a study of regulatory T cells in long-lasting Graves disease. TCRdb ran MiXCR on the multiplex PCR reads and lists one entry per CDR3 protein. The top ten clones hold over 11% of a sample with 240,000 or so distinct CDR3 sequences, around 20% of them seen once. The specimen was peripheral blood mononuclear cells (PBMCs), collected at new diagnosis, from a patient treated with antithyroid drugs. The receptor source for this set is a female donor with Graves disease. Both conserved end residues are part of each CDR3. Each record gives: clone size, CDR3 length, D gene, J gene, V gene, CDR3 DNA, CDR3 protein. A D gene is named only where the DNA matches it firmly. Rows give clone size only sometimes, using once, few, many, or a class for an expanded clone.

abundance: many; len: 17; d_gene: TRBD2; j_gene: TRBJ2-2; v_gene: TRBV6-2/TRBV6-3; CDR3nt: TGTGCCAGCAGTTGGACTAGCGGGGGATCGAACACCGGGGAGCTGTTTTTT; CDR3aa: CASSWTSGGSNTGELFF
abundance: .; len: 13; d_gene: .; j_gene: TRBJ1-4; v_gene: TRBV3-1; CDR3nt: TGTGCCAGCAGCCAAGAAGGGGAGGGAAAACTGTTTTTT; CDR3aa: CASSQEGEGKLFF
abundance: .; len: 15; d_gene: TRBD2; j_gene: TRBJ2-3; v_gene: TRBV20-1; CDR3nt: TGCAGTGCTAGGAGCGGGCGGGGGGGCTCAGATACGCAGTATTTT; CDR3aa: CSARSGRGGSDTQYF
abundance: .; len: 17; d_gene: TRBD2; j_gene: TRBJ2-5; v_gene: TRBV5-1; CDR3nt: TGCGCCAGCAGCTTGGCGCCTAGCGGGGGGCCACAAGAGACCCAGTACTTC; CDR3aa: CASSLAPSGGPQETQYF
abundance: many; len: 18; d_gene: TRBD2; j_gene: TRBJ2-3; v_gene: TRBV7-2; CDR3nt: TGTGCCAGCAGCTTAGACCTAGCGGGAGGGCCGTTCACAGATACGCAGTATTTT; CDR3aa: CASSLDLAGGPFTDTQYF
abundance: many; len: 13; d_gene: .; j_gene: TRBJ2-2; v_gene: TRBV5-1; CDR3nt: TGCGCCAGCAGCACTCGTGGCACCGGGGAGCTGTTTTTT; CDR3aa: CASSTRGTGELFF
abundance: few; len: 16; d_gene: .; j_gene: TRBJ1-1; v_gene: TRBV4-3; CDR3nt: TGCGCCAGCAGCCAAGAAAGTGGGGGAAGAAACACTGAAGCTTTCTTT; CDR3aa: CASSQESGGRNTEAFF
abundance: many; len: 14; d_gene: .; j_gene: TRBJ1-2; v_gene: TRBV6-1; CDR3nt: TGTGCCAGCAACGAGGCCGGGGCCTACTATGGCTACACCTTC; CDR3aa: CASNEAGAYYGYTF
abundance: many; len: 16; d_gene: .; j_gene: TRBJ2-7; v_gene: TRBV7-8; CDR3nt: TGTGCCAGCAGCTTTTCAATTTTGAAGAAGGGCTACGAGCAGTACTTC; CDR3aa: CASSFSILKKGYEQYF
abundance: many; len: 15; d_gene: TRBD2; j_gene: TRBJ2-3; v_gene: TRBV12-3/TRBV12-4; CDR3nt: TGTGCCAGCAGTTTCGGAGGCGGGAGAGGAGATACGCAGTATTTT; CDR3aa: CASSFGGGRGDTQYF
abundance: many; len: 13; d_gene: .; j_gene: TRBJ2-3; v_gene: TRBV7-6; CDR3nt: TGTGCCAGCGGTCGGGGCCTCACAGATACGCAGTATTTT; CDR3aa: CASGRGLTDTQYF
abundance: many; len: 16; d_gene: .; j_gene: TRBJ2-5; v_gene: TRBV2; CDR3nt: TGTGCCAGCAGTGAAAAAAATAGGGACTACCAAGAGACCCAGTACTTC; CDR3aa: CASSEKNRDYQETQYF
abundance: many; len: 16; d_gene: .; j_gene: TRBJ2-7; v_gene: TRBV5-4; CDR3nt: TGTGCCAGCAGCTTCCAAATAGCGCAGAGCTCCTACGAGCAGTACTTC; CDR3aa: CASSFQIAQSSYEQYF
abundance: many; len: 14; d_gene: .; j_gene: TRBJ1-5; v_gene: TRBV2; CDR3nt: TGTGCCAGCAGCGGGGACGGTAGCAATCAGCCCCAGCATTTT; CDR3aa: CASSGDGSNQPQHF